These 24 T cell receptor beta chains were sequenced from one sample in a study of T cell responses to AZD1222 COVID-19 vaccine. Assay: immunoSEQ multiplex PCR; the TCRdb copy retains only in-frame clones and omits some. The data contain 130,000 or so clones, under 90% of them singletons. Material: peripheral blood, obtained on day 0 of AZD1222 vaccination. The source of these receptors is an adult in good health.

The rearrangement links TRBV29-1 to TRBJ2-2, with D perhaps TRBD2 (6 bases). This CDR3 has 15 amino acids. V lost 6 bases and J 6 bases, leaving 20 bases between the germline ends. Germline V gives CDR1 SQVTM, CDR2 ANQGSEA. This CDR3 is CSVAGTAKESGELFF. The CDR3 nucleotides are TGCAGCGTAGCAGGGACTGCCAAGGAGTCCGGGGAGCTGTTTTTT.

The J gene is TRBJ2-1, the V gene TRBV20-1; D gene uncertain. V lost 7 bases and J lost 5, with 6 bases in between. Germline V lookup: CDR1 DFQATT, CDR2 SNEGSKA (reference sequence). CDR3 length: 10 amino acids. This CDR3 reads CSGRDNEQFF. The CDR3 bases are TGCAGTGGACGCGACAATGAGCAGTTCTTC.

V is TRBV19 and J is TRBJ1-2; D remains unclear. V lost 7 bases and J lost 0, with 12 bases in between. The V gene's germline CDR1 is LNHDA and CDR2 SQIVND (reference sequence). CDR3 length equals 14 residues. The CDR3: CASNPGPTNYGYTF. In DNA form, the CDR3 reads TGTGCCAGTAACCCAGGACCAACTAACTATGGCTACACCTTC.

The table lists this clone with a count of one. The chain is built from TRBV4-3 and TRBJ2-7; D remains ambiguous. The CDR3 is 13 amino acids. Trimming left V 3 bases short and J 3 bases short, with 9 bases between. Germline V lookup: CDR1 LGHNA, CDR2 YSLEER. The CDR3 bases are TGCGCCAGCAGCCAGGACCAACTCTACGAGCAGTACTTC. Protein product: CASSQDQLYEQYF.

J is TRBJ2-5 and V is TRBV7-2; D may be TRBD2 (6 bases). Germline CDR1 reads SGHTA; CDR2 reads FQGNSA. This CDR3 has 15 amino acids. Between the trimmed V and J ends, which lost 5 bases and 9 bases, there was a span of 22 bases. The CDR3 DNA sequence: TGTGCCAGCAGCCACGGTGGAGGGAGGCTCATGGCCCAGTACTTC. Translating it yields CASSHGGGRLMAQYF.

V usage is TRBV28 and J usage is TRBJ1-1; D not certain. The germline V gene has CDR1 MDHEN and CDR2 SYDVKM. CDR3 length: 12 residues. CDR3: CGTLGMNTEAFF. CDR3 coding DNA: TGTGGGACCTTAGGCATGAACACTGAAGCTTTCTTT.

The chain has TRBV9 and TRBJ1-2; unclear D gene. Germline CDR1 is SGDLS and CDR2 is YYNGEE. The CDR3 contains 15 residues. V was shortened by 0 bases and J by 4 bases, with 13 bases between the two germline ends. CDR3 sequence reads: CASSVAPIGGYGYTF. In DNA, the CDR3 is TGTGCCAGCAGCGTAGCCCCAATCGGAGGCTATGGCTACACCTTC.

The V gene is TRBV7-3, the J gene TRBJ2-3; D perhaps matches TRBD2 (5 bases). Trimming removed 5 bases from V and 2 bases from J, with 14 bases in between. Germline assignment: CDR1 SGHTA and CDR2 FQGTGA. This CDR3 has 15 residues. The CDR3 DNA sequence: TGTGCCAGCAGCAGAATGGGCGGGCCCACAGATACGCAGTATTTT. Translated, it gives CASSRMGGPTDTQYF.

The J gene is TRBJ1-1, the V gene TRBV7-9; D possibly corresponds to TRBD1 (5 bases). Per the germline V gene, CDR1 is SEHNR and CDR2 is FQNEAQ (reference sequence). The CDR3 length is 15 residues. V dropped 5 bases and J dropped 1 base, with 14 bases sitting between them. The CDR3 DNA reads TGTGCCAGCAGCGTGACAGTTAGGGGGAACACTGAAGCTTTCTTT. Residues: CASSVTVRGNTEAFF.

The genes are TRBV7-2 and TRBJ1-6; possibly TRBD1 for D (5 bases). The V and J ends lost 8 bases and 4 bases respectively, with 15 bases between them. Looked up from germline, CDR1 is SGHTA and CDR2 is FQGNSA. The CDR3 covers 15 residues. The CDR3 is CASLREVGYNSPLHF. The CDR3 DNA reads TGTGCCAGCCTCAGGGAGGTTGGGTATAATTCACCCCTCCACTTT.

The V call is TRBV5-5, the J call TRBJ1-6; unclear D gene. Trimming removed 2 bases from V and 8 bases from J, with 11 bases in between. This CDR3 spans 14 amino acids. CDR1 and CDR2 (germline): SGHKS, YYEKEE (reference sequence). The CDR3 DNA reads TGTGCCAGCAGCTTTTTGGGTGGAGATTCACCCCTCCACTTT. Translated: CASSFLGGDSPLHF.

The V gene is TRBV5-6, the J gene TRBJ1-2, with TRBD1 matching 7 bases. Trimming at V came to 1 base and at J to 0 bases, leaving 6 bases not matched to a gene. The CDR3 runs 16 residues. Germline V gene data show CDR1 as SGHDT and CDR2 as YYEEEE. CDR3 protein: CASSLWQGGSNYGYTF. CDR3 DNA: TGTGCCAGCAGCTTGTGGCAGGGGGGTTCTAACTATGGCTACACCTTC. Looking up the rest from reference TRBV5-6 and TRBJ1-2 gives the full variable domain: DAGVTQSPTHLIKTRGQQVTLRCSPKSGHDTVSWYQQALGQGPQFIFQYYEEEERQRGNFPDRFSGHQFPNYSSELNVNALLLGDSALYLCASSLWQGGSNYGYTFGSGTRLTVV.

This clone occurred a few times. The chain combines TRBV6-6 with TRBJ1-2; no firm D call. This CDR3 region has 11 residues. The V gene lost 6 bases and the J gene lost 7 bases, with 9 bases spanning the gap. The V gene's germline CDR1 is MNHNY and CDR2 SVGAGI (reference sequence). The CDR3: CASRADGGYTF. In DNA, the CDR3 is TGTGCCAGCAGGGCAGACGGTGGCTACACCTTC.

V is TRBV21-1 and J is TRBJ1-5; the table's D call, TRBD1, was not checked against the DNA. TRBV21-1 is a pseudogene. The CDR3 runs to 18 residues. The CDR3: CASSKAGTGFYSNQPQHF. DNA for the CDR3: TGTGCCAGCAGCAAAGCCGGGACAGGGTTTTATAGCAATCAGCCCCAGCATTTT.

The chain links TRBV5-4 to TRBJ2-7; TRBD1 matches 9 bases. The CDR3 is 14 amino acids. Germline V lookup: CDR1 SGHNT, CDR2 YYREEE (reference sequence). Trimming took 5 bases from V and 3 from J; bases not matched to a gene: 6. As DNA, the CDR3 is TGTGCCAGCAGGCTGGACAGGGGCCTCTACGAGCAGTACTTC. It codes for CASRLDRGLYEQYF. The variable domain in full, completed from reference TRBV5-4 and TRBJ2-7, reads ETGVTQSPTHLIKTRGQQVTLRCSSQSGHNTVSWYQQALGQGPQFIFQYYREEENGRGNFPPRFSGLQFPNYSSELNVNALELDDSALYLCASRLDRGLYEQYFGPGTRLTVT.

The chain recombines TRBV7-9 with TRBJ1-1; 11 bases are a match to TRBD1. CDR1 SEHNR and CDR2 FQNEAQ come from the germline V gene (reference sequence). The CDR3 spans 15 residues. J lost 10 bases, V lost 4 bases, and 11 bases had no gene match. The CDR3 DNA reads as TGTGCCAGCAGCTCTCCGGGACAGGGGGTTACAGGAGCTTTCTTT. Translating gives CASSSPGQGVTGAFF.

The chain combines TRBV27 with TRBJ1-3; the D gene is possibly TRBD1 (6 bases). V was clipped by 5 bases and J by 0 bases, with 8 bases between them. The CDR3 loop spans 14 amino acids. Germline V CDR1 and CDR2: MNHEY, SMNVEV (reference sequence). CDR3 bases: TGTGCCAGCAGTCAAGGGGGCTCTGGAAACACCATATATTTT. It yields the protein CASSQGGSGNTIYF.

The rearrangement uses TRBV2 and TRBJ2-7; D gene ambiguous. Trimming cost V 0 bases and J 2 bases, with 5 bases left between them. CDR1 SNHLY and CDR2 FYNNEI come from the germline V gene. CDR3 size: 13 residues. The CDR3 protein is CASSEAFTYEQYF. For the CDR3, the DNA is TGTGCCAGCAGTGAAGCGTTTACCTACGAGCAGTACTTC.

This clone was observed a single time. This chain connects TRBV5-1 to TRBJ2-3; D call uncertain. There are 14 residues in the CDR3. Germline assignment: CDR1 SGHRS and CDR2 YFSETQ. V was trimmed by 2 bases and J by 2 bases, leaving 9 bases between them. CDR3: CASSLTDATDTQYF. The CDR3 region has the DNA TGCGCCAGCAGCTTAACGGATGCCACAGATACGCAGTATTTT.

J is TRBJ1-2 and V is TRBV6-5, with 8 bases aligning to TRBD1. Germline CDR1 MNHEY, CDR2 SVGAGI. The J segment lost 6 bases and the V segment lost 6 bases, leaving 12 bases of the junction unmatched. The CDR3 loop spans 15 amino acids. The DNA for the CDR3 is TGTGCCAGCAGGGACAGGGAGTACGAGTCGAATGGCTACACCTTC. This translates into CASRDREYESNGYTF.

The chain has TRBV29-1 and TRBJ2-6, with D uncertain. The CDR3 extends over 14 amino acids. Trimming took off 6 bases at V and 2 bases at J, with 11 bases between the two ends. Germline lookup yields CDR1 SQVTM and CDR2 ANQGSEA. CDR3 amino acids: CSVARVAGANVLTF. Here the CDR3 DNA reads TGCAGCGTCGCAAGGGTTGCTGGGGCCAACGTCCTGACTTTC.

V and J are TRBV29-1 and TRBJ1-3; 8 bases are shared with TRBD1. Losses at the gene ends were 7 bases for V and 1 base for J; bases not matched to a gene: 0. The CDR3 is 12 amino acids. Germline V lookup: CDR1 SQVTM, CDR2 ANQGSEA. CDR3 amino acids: CSGQGSGNTIYF. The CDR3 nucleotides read TGCAGCGGACAGGGGTCTGGAAACACCATATATTTT.

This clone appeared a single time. The CDR3 DNA follows: TGCGCCATCGGGGACAGAACTGGAAACACCATATATTTT. Protein product: CAIGDRTGNTIYF. This chain uses TRBV5-1 with TRBJ1-3, with 7 bases that match TRBD1. This CDR3 is built from 13 residues. In germline, CDR1 is SGHRS, CDR2 YFSETQ. The trim removed 9 bases at V and 2 bases at J, leaving 5 bases unmatched.

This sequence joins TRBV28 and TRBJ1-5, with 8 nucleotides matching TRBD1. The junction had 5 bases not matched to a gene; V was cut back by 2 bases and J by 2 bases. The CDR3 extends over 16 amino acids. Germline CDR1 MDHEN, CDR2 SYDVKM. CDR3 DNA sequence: TGTGCCAGCAGTTTACAGGGGGCAAGGGGCAATCAGCCCCAGCATTTT. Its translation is CASSLQGARGNQPQHF.